Included here is one T cell receptor (beta chain) sequence, with context. Germline lookup yields CDR1 SGHVS and CDR2 FQNEAQ. The V segment lost 0 bases and the J segment 0 bases; nucleotides outside the gene matches: 8. The CDR3 covers 17 residues. Produced via immunoSEQ multiplex PCR; TCRdb's table is partial and in-frame only. The sample has 120,000 or so clones; about four fifths are singletons. The record originates from a study of identifying expanded T cells in peripheral blood. The chain uses TRBV7-8 and TRBJ2-7; TRBD1 matches 7 bases. Sequencing was carried out using blood. This sequence originates from a person aged 18-70 years in good health. The CDR3 protein is CASSLARFQGVSYEQYF. DNA of the CDR3: TGTGCCAGCAGCTTAGCGAGGTTCCAGGGGGTCTCCTACGAGCAGTACTTC.